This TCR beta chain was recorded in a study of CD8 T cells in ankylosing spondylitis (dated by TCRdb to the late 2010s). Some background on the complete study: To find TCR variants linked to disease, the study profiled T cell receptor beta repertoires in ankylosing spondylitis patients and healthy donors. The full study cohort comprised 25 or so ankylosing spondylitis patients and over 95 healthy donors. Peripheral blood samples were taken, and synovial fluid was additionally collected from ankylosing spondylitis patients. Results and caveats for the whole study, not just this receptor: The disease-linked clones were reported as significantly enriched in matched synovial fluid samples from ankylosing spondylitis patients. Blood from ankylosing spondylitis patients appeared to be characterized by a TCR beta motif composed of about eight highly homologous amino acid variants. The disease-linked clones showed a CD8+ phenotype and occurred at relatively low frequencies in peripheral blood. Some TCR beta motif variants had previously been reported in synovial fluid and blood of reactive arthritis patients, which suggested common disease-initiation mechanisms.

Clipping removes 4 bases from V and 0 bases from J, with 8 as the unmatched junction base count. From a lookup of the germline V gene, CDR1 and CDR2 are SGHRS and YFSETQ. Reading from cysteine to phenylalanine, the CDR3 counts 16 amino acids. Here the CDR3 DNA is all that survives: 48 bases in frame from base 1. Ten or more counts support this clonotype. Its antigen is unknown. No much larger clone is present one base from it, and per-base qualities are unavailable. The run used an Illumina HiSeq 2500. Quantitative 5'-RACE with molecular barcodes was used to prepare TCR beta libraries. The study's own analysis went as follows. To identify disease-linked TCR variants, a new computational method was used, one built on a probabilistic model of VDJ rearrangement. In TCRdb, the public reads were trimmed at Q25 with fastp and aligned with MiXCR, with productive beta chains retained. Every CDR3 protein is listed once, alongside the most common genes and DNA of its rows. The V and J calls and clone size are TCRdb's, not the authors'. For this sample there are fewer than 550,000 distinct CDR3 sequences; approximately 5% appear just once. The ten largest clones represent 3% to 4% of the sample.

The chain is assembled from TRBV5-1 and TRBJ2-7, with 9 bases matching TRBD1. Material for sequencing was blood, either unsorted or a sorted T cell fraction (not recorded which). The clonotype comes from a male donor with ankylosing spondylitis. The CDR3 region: CASSPGTGTISYEQYF. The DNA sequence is TGCGCCAGCAGCCCCGGGACAGGGACCATCTCCTACGAGCAGTACTTC.